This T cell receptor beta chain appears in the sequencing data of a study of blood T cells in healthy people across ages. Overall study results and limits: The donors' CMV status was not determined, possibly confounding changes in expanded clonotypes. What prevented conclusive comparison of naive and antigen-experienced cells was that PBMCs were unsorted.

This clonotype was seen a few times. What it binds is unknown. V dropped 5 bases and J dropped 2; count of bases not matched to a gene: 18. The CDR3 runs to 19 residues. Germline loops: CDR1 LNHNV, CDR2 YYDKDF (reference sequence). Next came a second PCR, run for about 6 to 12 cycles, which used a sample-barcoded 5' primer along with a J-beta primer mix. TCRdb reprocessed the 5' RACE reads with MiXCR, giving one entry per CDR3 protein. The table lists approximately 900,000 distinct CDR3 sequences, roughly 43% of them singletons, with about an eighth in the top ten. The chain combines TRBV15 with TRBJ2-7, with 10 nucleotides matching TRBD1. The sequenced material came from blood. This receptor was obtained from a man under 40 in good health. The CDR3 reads CATSPRGRVGTGVTYEQYF. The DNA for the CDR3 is TGTGCCACCAGCCCTAGGGGGAGGGTCGGGACAGGGGTCACCTACGAGCAGTACTTC.